The TCR beta chain described here comes from a study of blood T cell repertoires in COVID-19 (dated by TCRdb to 2020 to 2022). Regarding the study in general: The collaborator samples originated in the United States, Italy and Spain and spanned the acute and convalescent phases of COVID-19. The material from the prospective study consisted of cDNA or gDNA derived from T cells, B-cell-depleted T cells, or PBMCs. Subjects who had been exposed to COVID-19, were actively infected with it, or had recovered from it provided the deeply sampled blood TCRbeta repertoires that made up the dataset. A freely available public database, intended as a resource for researchers studying the immune response to SARS-CoV-2, is where the repertoires were released. Samples were obtained from the ongoing ImmuneRACE study (first 160 participants) and from over 1,000 subjects provided by 6 global collaborators. The sample metadata nearly always contained a de-identified subject ID, COVID-19 status, age in years and sex. Where available, HLA class I and class II types were taken from metadata supplied by the sample provider and were not determined by assay-based typing.

TCRbeta CDR3 regions were amplified from genomic DNA using the immunoSEQ Assay, a bias-controlled multiplex PCR. The study's processing was this. Nucleated cell counts per sample were estimated from amplification of reference gene primers within the assay. Sequence reads were collapsed and filtered to measure the absolute abundance of every unique TCRbeta CDR3 rearrangement. For each sample, productive Simpson clonality was calculated as the square root of Simpson's diversity index over productive rearrangements. The table was pulled from immuneACCESS by TCRdb, which kept in-frame rearrangements only. Such tables lose some clones; where checked, under half of the loss comes from unresolved V genes, and the rest has no known cause. V and J calls and clone size are as listed in that table; D and trimming were resolved from the DNA. The sample contains 400,000 or so clones, approximately 91% of them found a single time. The ten largest account for more than 2% of the sample.

Study-wide findings and limitations: The amount of clinical and demographic metadata varied by source and participant and was provided uncurated.

Taken from the germline V gene (reference sequence), the CDR1 and CDR2 loops are MNHNY and SVGAGI. The germline ends are 17 bases apart after V is trimmed by 5 bases and J by 4 bases. Including the terminal cysteine and phenylalanine, the CDR3 comprises 16 residues. Only the CDR3 region is kept as DNA, spanning 48 bases read in frame from base 1. In the prospective study, participants were 18 to 89 years old, resided in about two dozen geographic areas of the United States, and were enrolled through a virtual design. To assign participants to cohorts, the prospective study relied on clinical history that participants themselves reported in a screening survey and a study questionnaire. In the prospective study, whole blood, serum and a nasopharyngeal or oropharyngeal swab were collected from each participant by mobile phlebotomists. Over a roughly 2-month period, participants in the prospective study had the option of providing additional blood draws and questionnaires. Blood samples from the prospective study were shipped frozen or at room temperature prior to DNA extraction.

Comment on this clone: It has no known antigen specificity. Per-base qualities were not stored, and no clone one base away is much larger.

This clonotype was sampled from a woman between 35 and 50 years old with acute COVID-19. Sequencing used PBMCs or T cells enriched from blood (not recorded which). The rearrangement combines TRBV6-6 with TRBJ1-4; a tentative D match to TRBD1 spans 5 bases. The CDR3 region reads CASSRPSGVGNEKLFF. At the DNA level, the sequence is TGTGCCAGCAGTAGGCCATCGGGGGTTGGTAATGAAAAACTGTTTTTT.